This T cell receptor (beta chain) was identified in a study of shared clonotypes between healthy human individuals. Overall study findings and caveats: The study found about 5.1% of naive CD4 clonotypes shared across four donors.

The CDR3 is 15 amino acids. Germline values: CDR1 MNHEY, CDR2 SVGAGI. V lost 8 bases and J 2 bases, leaving 18 bases between the germline ends. Note on this clone: Its antigen is not identified.

Around 30,000 T cell genomes, or about 200 ng DNA, went into the sorted-subset replicate PCRs. Libraries were prepared by immunoSEQ multiplex PCR; TCRdb keeps only in-frame clonotypes and omits some of them. This sample has over a million clones; approximately 96% occur once, and the top ten carry over 1%. The chain employs TRBV6-5 and TRBJ1-2; no clear D gene. The clonotype originates from a man aged 30-40 years in good health. The sample taken for sequencing was naive CD4+ T cells sorted from blood. Subset described: CD45RA+ positively selected. The CDR3, as DNA: TGTGCCAGCCATCCAGGTCCTTACTCAAACTATGGCTACACCTTC. Encoded protein: CASHPGPYSNYGYTF.